What follows are 29 T cell receptor beta chains derived from one specimen sequenced in a study of PD-1 blockade in classical Hodgkin lymphoma. As to time point: cycle 4 day 1 (C4D1), after less than seven weeks of nivolumab. Relapse after autologous stem cell transplantation occurred in every patient, and brentuximab vedotin exposure varied. Sequencing used immunoSEQ multiplex PCR; TCRdb keeps in-frame clones, though not all of them. The sample carries roughly 36,000 clones, around 80% recorded once. The sequencing here drew on peripheral blood mononuclear cells (PBMCs), taken before the fourth cycle of nivolumab. The receptors were sampled from a human donor with classical Hodgkin lymphoma.

The chain links TRBV9 to TRBJ2-1; D unclear. The CDR3 is 14 residues long. Germline loops: CDR1 SGDLS, CDR2 YYNGEE. V lost 0 bases to trimming and J lost 7 bases, with 11 bases between them. This chain's CDR3 is CASSVATGPNEQFF. The CDR3 nucleotides are TGTGCCAGCAGCGTAGCTACTGGGCCTAATGAGCAGTTCTTC.

The chain recombines TRBV13 with TRBJ2-5, with D hard to call. Germline CDR1 and CDR2: PRHDT and FYEKMQ (reference sequence). CDR3 length equals 12 residues. Trimming took off 1 base at V and 5 bases at J, with 5 bases between the two ends. CDR3 residues: CASSLAFETQYF. The CDR3 DNA reads as TGTGCCAGCAGCTTAGCTTTTGAGACCCAGTACTTC.

CDR3 sequence (DNA): TGCGCCATCCCGTCCGGCAGGGCGTTTTTCGAGACCCAGTACTTC. Residues: CAIPSGRAFFETQYF. The V call is TRBV10-2, the J call TRBJ2-5; the D gene is possibly TRBD1 (5 bases). There are 15 residues in the CDR3. Germline lookup yields CDR1 WSHSY and CDR2 SAAADI. V was cut by 10 bases and J by 5 bases, with 23 bases left in between.

The chain combines TRBV28 with TRBJ2-1; 9 nucleotides match TRBD2. The J segment lost 3 bases and the V segment lost 7 bases, leaving 10 bases of the junction unmatched. This CDR3 contains 16 residues. Germline loops: CDR1 MDHEN, CDR2 SYDVKM. CDR3 loop: CASTLSAGGFYNEQFF. In DNA, the CDR3 is TGTGCCAGCACCCTTTCAGCGGGGGGTTTCTACAATGAGCAGTTCTTC.

This clone was seen more than once but under ten times. The chain has TRBV6-5 and TRBJ2-2; no reliable D call. V lost 5 bases to trimming and J lost 0 bases, with 4 bases between them. Per germline, CDR1 MNHEY and CDR2 SVGAGI. This CDR3 comprises 13 residues. The chain's CDR3 is CASSHSNTGELFF. The DNA of the CDR3 is TGTGCCAGCAGTCATTCGAACACCGGGGAGCTGTTTTTT.

The rearrangement joins TRBV6-5 to TRBJ1-2; 11 nucleotides agree with TRBD1. CDR1 and CDR2 from the germline V gene are MNHEY and SVGAGI. V lost 2 bases and J lost 2; bases outside the gene matches: 4. The CDR3 is 16 amino acids. The DNA of the CDR3 is TGTGCCAGCAGTTACATCAGGACAGGGGGCAACTATGGCTACACCTTC. It translates to CASSYIRTGGNYGYTF.

The chain is built from TRBV18 and TRBJ1-2; weak D call: TRBD1 (6 bases). CDR1 and CDR2 (germline): KGHSH, LQKENI. This CDR3 has 16 residues. Trimming took 0 bases from V and 8 from J, leaving 19 bases between them. CDR3 nucleotides: TGTGCCAGCTCACCACCGGGGGGCGGATCCGTCGTAGGCTACACCTTC. This gives the protein CASSPPGGGSVVGYTF.

CDR3 region: CASTLGGGVTDTQYF. As DNA, the CDR3 is TGTGCCAGCACGTTGGGCGGGGGGGTCACAGATACGCAGTATTTT. The J gene is TRBJ2-3, the V gene TRBV28; 9 nucleotides match TRBD2. The germline gives CDR1 MDHEN, CDR2 SYDVKM. J lost 2 bases, V lost 7 bases, and 7 bases had no gene match. There are 15 residues in the CDR3. Full variable domain (rest looked up from reference TRBV28 and TRBJ2-3): DVKVTQSSRYLVKRTGEKVFLECVQDMDHENMFWYRQDPGLGLRLIYFSYDVKMKEKGDIPEGYSVSREKKERFSLILESASTNQTSMYLCASTLGGGVTDTQYFGPGTRLTVL.

The V and J genes are TRBV11-3 and TRBJ2-5; maybe TRBD2 (6 bases). The V gene lost 3 bases and the J gene lost 4 bases, with 9 bases spanning the gap. In germline, CDR1 is SGHNT, CDR2 YENEEA. The CDR3 covers 13 residues. The chain's CDR3 is CASSFNSGETQYF. The DNA for the CDR3 is TGTGCCAGCAGCTTTAATAGCGGAGAGACCCAGTACTTC.

The CDR3 here is CASSLHMDNEQFF. Written as DNA, the CDR3 is TGTGCCAGCAGTCTTCACATGGACAATGAGCAGTTCTTC. V usage is TRBV6-1 and J usage is TRBJ2-1; D not resolved. This CDR3 has 13 residues. Trimming stripped 5 bases from V and 5 bases from J, with 10 bases between. CDR1 MNHNS and CDR2 SASEGT come from the germline V gene.

The chain employs TRBV30 and TRBJ1-3; D may be TRBD1 (6 bases). CDR3 size: 14 residues. V was cut by 0 bases and J by 4 bases, with 10 bases left in between. CDR1 is GTSNPN, CDR2 SVGIG, per germline (reference sequence). The CDR3 region is CAWSVGGGGNTIYF. The CDR3 DNA reads as TGTGCCTGGAGTGTAGGGGGGGGAGGAAACACCATATATTTT.

This sequence joins TRBV6-4 and TRBJ1-1, with D uncertain. Germline V lookup: CDR1 MRHNA, CDR2 SNTAGT. The CDR3 has 13 amino acids. The germline V and J ends were trimmed by 2 bases and 1 base, with 5 bases remaining between them. The CDR3 DNA is TGTGCCAGCAGTGACGGGAGGAACACTGAAGCTTTCTTT. Amino acid sequence: CASSDGRNTEAFF.

The J gene is TRBJ2-7, the V gene TRBV4-2, with 9 bases matching TRBD1. Germline-derived CDR1 and CDR2 are LGHNA and YNFKEQ. Germline trimming cut 1 base from V and 7 bases from J; bases unmatched to any gene: 14. There are 17 residues in the CDR3. For the CDR3, the DNA is TGTGCCAGCAGCCAAGGCAATCTGGACAGGGGAAGATGGGAGCAGTACTTC. It specifies CASSQGNLDRGRWEQYF.

The V and J genes are TRBV7-9 and TRBJ1-1; D not certain. The V gene's germline CDR1 is SEHNR and CDR2 FQNEAQ (reference sequence). Trimming removed 0 bases from V and 12 bases from J, with 14 bases in between. CDR3 length: 13 amino acids. The CDR3 region has the DNA TGTGCCAGCAGCTTAGCGCGCCTCTCCGAAACTTTCTTT. This encodes CASSLARLSETFF.

The chain is built from TRBV2 and TRBJ1-6; D is possibly TRBD1 (5 bases). Germline values: CDR1 SNHLY, CDR2 FYNNEI. The CDR3 is 16 amino acids. V lost 3 bases to trimming and J lost 10 bases, with 19 bases between them. Here the CDR3 reads CASSDLERGPGSPLHF. The CDR3 nucleotides are TGTGCCAGCAGTGACTTAGAAAGGGGTCCTGGATCACCCCTCCACTTT.

The gene calls are TRBV10-2 and TRBJ2-7, with D possibly TRBD2 on 5 matching bases. CDR1 and CDR2 from the germline V gene are WSHSY and SAAADI. The CDR3 has 16 amino acids. Trimming pared 5 bases from V and 2 bases from J, leaving 19 bases between. This CDR3 is CASSTIFSEDPYEQYF. CDR3 sequence (DNA): TGCGCCAGCAGTACTATTTTTTCGGAGGATCCCTACGAGCAGTACTTC.

The CDR3 sequence: CASSDKWGGNSPLHF. As DNA, the CDR3 is TGTGCCAGCAGTGATAAGTGGGGGGGCAATTCACCCCTCCACTTT. The chain links TRBV6-1 to TRBJ1-6; tentatively, D is TRBD1 (6 bases). This CDR3 is 15 amino acids long. Germline V CDR1 and CDR2: MNHNS, SASEGT. Trimming stripped 3 bases from V and 7 bases from J, with 13 bases between.

V and J are TRBV29-1 and TRBJ2-7, with unresolved D. Germline CDR1 is SQVTM and CDR2 is ANQGSEA. The CDR3 loop spans 15 amino acids. V lost 0 bases and J lost 4, with 16 bases in between. The CDR3 loop reads CSVEETHWGSYEQYF. The CDR3 region has the DNA TGCAGCGTTGAAGAGACCCATTGGGGTAGTTACGAGCAGTACTTC.

This clone turned up a few times. This chain uses TRBV2 with TRBJ1-6; maybe TRBD1 (5 bases). This CDR3 region has 14 residues. The germline V gene encodes CDR1 SNHLY and CDR2 FYNNEI. Trimming shortened V by 4 bases and J by 5 bases, and 9 bases separated the two germline ends. The CDR3 region has the DNA TGTGCCAGCAGTGTTCAGGGAAATAATTCACCCCTCCACTTT. It translates to CASSVQGNNSPLHF. Using reference TRBV2 and TRBJ1-6 for the parts outside the CDR3, the full variable domain is EPEVTQTPSHQVTQMGQEVILRCVPISNHLYFYWYRQILGQKVEFLVSFYNNEISEKSEIFDDQFSVERPDGSNFTLKIRSTKLEDSAMYFCASSVQGNNSPLHFGNGTRLTVT.

The chain uses TRBV2 and TRBJ2-3, with 14 bases identical to TRBD2. CDR1 SNHLY and CDR2 FYNNEI come from the germline V gene. CDR3 size: 19 residues. With 3 bases clipped from V and 3 bases from J, the junction kept 11 bases outside the gene matches. CDR3 sequence reads: CASSDGGLAGGIYTDTQYF. Here the CDR3 DNA reads TGTGCCAGCAGTGATGGTGGACTAGCGGGGGGAATCTATACAGATACGCAGTATTTT.

The chain combines TRBV7-9 with TRBJ2-2; D call uncertain. The CDR3 consists of 14 residues. Trimming removed 6 bases from V and 0 bases from J, with 8 bases in between. CDR1 is SEHNR, CDR2 FQNEAQ, per germline (reference sequence). CDR3 bases: TGTGCCAGCAGACCGGCATCGAACACCGGGGAGCTGTTTTTT. It is translated as CASRPASNTGELFF.

In its sample, this clone was seen a few times. The chain joins TRBV2 to TRBJ2-7; 11 bases align to TRBD1. From germline, CDR1 is SNHLY and CDR2 FYNNEI. This CDR3 comprises 12 residues. Trimming removed 10 bases from V and 4 bases from J; junction bases left unmatched: 3. The CDR3 bases are TGTGCCACCGGACAGGGGGCATACGAGCAGTACTTC. This translates into CATGQGAYEQYF.

The chain recombines TRBV4-2 with TRBJ1-4; D call uncertain. V gave up 1 base and J gave up 1 base, with 7 bases separating them. This CDR3 region has 15 residues. CDR1 and CDR2 from the germline V gene are LGHNA and YNFKEQ. The CDR3 here is CASSQGPLTNEKLFF. DNA of the CDR3: TGTGCCAGCAGCCAAGGACCACTAACTAATGAAAAACTGTTTTTT.

This chain connects TRBV6-5 to TRBJ2-2; D is perhaps TRBD2 (7 bases). V lost 4 bases, J lost 6 bases, and 12 bases lay in between. The CDR3 is made up of 14 amino acids. CDR1 is MNHEY, CDR2 SVGAGI, per germline. In DNA form, the CDR3 reads TGTGCCAGCAGTTTTACCGGGGGGCCCGGGGAGCTGTTTTTT. It yields the protein CASSFTGGPGELFF.

This clone was seen just once. The chain combines TRBV7-2 with TRBJ1-2; D perhaps matches TRBD1 (6 bases). The CDR3 runs to 17 residues. V shed 0 bases and J shed 6 bases, with 20 bases lying between them. CDR1 and CDR2 from the germline V gene are SGHTA and FQGNSA. The CDR3 region is CASSLATGSGSPHGYTF. For the CDR3, the DNA is TGTGCCAGCAGCTTAGCTACAGGGTCTGGCTCCCCCCATGGCTACACCTTC.

The chain joins TRBV4-2 to TRBJ2-4, with 7 positions matching TRBD1. This CDR3 is 15 amino acids long. The germline CDR1 and CDR2 sequences are LGHNA and YNFKEQ. The V gene end was trimmed by 4 bases and the J gene end by 4 bases; junction bases not matched to a gene: 7. Here the CDR3 reads CASSRTGEGKNIQYF. The CDR3 DNA is TGTGCCAGCAGCCGGACAGGTGAGGGGAAAAACATTCAGTACTTC.

This clone was seen a handful of times. This chain links TRBV7-2 with TRBJ2-5, with 7 positions matching TRBD2. Losses at the gene ends were 4 bases for V and 2 bases for J; bases not matched to a gene: 7. This CDR3 region has 15 residues. CDR1 and CDR2 (germline): SGHTA, FQGNSA. The CDR3 loop is CASSSQRGPQETQYF. DNA for the CDR3: TGTGCCAGCAGCTCACAGCGGGGACCGCAAGAGACCCAGTACTTC.

The chain links TRBV6-6 to TRBJ2-4; D might be TRBD1 (6 bases). V was pared by 0 bases and J by 15 bases, with 12 bases between. The CDR3 covers 12 residues. The germline gives CDR1 MNHNY, CDR2 SVGAGI (reference sequence). CDR3 nucleotide sequence: TGTGCCAGCAGTTACTCTGGGACACCATCGTACTTC. It translates to CASSYSGTPSYF.

This chain connects TRBV7-9 to TRBJ1-2; TRBD1 might be the D (5 bases). V was cut by 5 bases and J by 8 bases, with 18 bases left in between. Germline V gene lookup returns CDR1 SEHNR and CDR2 FQNEAQ (reference sequence). This CDR3 region has 14 residues. In DNA, the CDR3 is TGTGCCAGCAGCCTCCCGGGGGGGGTTCGCGGCTACACCTTC. As protein: CASSLPGGVRGYTF.